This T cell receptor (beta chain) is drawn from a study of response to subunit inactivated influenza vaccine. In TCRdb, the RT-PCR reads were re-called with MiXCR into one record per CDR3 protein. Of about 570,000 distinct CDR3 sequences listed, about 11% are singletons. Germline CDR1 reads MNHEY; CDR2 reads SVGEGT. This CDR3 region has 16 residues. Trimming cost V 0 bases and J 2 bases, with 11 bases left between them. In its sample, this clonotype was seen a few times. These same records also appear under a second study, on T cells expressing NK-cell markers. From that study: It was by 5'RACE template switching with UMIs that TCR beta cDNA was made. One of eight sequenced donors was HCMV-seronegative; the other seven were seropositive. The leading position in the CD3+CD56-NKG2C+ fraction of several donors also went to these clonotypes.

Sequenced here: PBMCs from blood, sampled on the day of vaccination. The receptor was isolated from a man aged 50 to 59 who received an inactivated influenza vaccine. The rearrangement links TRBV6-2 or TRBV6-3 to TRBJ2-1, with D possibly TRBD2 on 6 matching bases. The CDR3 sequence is CASSYSFSGAYNEQFF. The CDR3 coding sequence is TGTGCCAGCAGTTACTCGTTTAGCGGCGCCTACAATGAGCAGTTCTTC.